These 11 T cell receptor beta chains were all obtained from the same sample, sequenced in a study of cytomegalovirus exposure and HLA in healthy donors. The PCR used 60 Vbeta and 13 Jbeta primers. Clones were sequenced by immunoSEQ multiplex PCR, and TCRdb holds only the in-frame ones, with some missing. In total, the table holds 95,000 to 150,000 clones. What was sequenced was PBMCs. Receptors were obtained from a man aged 18 to 30 in good health and CMV-seronegative.

The chain is built from TRBV7-9 and TRBJ1-3; 8 bases agree with TRBD1. This CDR3 has 15 residues. V trimming: 3 bases; J trimming: 4 bases; junction bases outside the gene matches: 5. Per germline, CDR1 SEHNR and CDR2 FQNEAQ (reference sequence). CDR3 nucleotides: TGTGCCAGCAGCTTCCCAGGGGGCAGAGGAAACACCATATATTTT. As protein: CASSFPGGRGNTIYF.

The chain uses TRBV27 and TRBJ2-1; 9 bases are a match to TRBD1. Germline V gene data show CDR1 as MNHEY and CDR2 as SMNVEV (reference sequence). The CDR3 covers 14 residues. With V trimmed by 5 bases and J by 6 bases, 5 bases remained unmatched. The DNA of the CDR3 is TGTGCCAGCAGTGCCCGGGACAGGGCCAATGAGCAGTTCTTC. Its protein product is CASSARDRANEQFF.

The J gene is TRBJ1-4, the V gene TRBV6-5; 9 bases fit TRBD1. V gave up 7 bases and J gave up 8 bases; unmatched junction bases: 5. Germline V gene lookup returns CDR1 MNHEY and CDR2 SVGAGI. The CDR3 runs to 13 residues. In nucleotides, the CDR3 is TGTGCCAGCACTGGGACAGGGCGCGAAAAACTGTTTTTT. This sequence encodes CASTGTGREKLFF.

This chain connects TRBV28 to TRBJ1-1, with TRBD1 identical over 9 bases. The CDR3 covers 17 residues. Looked up from germline, CDR1 is MDHEN and CDR2 is SYDVKM. V lost 6 bases, J lost 3 bases, and 14 bases stayed unmatched. CDR3 residues: CASSPTGTGLRDTEAFF. Written as DNA, the CDR3 is TGTGCCAGCAGCCCGACCGGGACAGGGCTGAGGGACACTGAAGCTTTCTTT.

This chain joins TRBV13 and TRBJ2-2; 7 positions match TRBD2. This CDR3 comprises 14 residues. Germline V gene lookup returns CDR1 PRHDT and CDR2 FYEKMQ (reference sequence). The V segment lost 7 bases and the J segment 6 bases; nucleotides outside the gene matches: 8. The CDR3 region is CASTITGGPGELFF. CDR3 in DNA: TGTGCCAGCACAATAACGGGGGGTCCCGGGGAGCTGTTTTTT.

The chain combines TRBV28 with TRBJ1-2; 9 bases line up with TRBD1. Germline V gives CDR1 MDHEN, CDR2 SYDVKM. CDR3 length: 14 residues. V shed 6 bases, J shed 6 bases, and the junction held 8 bases outside the gene matches. CDR3 sequence reads: CASSFGDRDHGYTF. In nucleotides, the CDR3 is TGTGCCAGCAGCTTCGGGGACAGGGATCATGGCTACACCTTC.

The rearrangement uses TRBV6-1 and TRBJ1-5; D perhaps matches TRBD1 (6 bases). Germline CDR1 and CDR2: MNHNS and SASEGT. The ends were cut back, 4 bases at V and 7 bases at J, with 23 bases in the middle. This CDR3 contains 17 residues. This CDR3 is CASSGFTGQSFFQPQHF. As DNA, the CDR3 is TGTGCCAGCAGTGGTTTTACCGGACAGAGTTTCTTCCAGCCCCAGCATTTT.

The chain recombines TRBV9 with TRBJ2-1; TRBD2 might be the D (5 bases). The CDR3 is made up of 14 amino acids. CDR1 and CDR2 from the germline V gene are SGDLS and YYNGEE. Trimming took 6 bases from V and 6 from J, leaving 16 bases between them. CDR3 protein: CASTSEGNSNEQFF. The CDR3 bases are TGTGCCAGCACTTCCGAGGGTAATAGCAATGAGCAGTTCTTC.

The chain combines TRBV11-2 with TRBJ2-7, with D possibly being TRBD1 (6 bases). Trimming shortened V by 2 bases and J by 5 bases, and 13 bases separated the two germline ends. CDR1 SGHAT and CDR2 FQNNGV come from the germline V gene. This CDR3 has 14 amino acids. In DNA form, the CDR3 reads TGTGCCAGCAGCTTAATGGGGGCGATCGACGAGCAGTACTTC. As protein: CASSLMGAIDEQYF.

This chain uses TRBV18 with TRBJ2-6; D is unresolved. Germline assignment: CDR1 KGHSH and CDR2 LQKENI. V lost 3 bases to trimming and J lost 0 bases, with 3 bases between them. This CDR3 has 14 amino acids. Written as DNA, the CDR3 is TGTGCCAGCTCACCCAACTCTGGGGCCAACGTCCTGACTTTC. Translating it yields CASSPNSGANVLTF.

The J gene is TRBJ1-3, the V gene TRBV18; no firm D call. The CDR3 covers 13 residues. Trimming removed 2 bases at V and 6 bases at J, with 8 bases between. From germline, CDR1 is KGHSH and CDR2 LQKENI. The CDR3 sequence: CASSPGIQNTIYF. As DNA, the CDR3 is TGTGCCAGCTCACCAGGCATACAAAACACCATATATTTT. Combining the CDR3 with reference TRBV18 and TRBJ1-3 gives the whole variable domain NAGVMQNPRHLVRRRGQEARLRCSPMKGHSHVYWYRQLPEEGLKFMVYLQKENIIDESGMPKERFSAEFPKEGPSILRIQQVVRGDSAAYFCASSPGIQNTIYFGEGSWLTVV.